These 28 T cell receptor beta chains originate from one sample sequenced in a study of early T cells in non-severe SARS-CoV-2 infection. TCRdb passed the 5' RACE reads through MiXCR, listing each CDR3 protein once. The table records 50,000 to 75,000 distinct CDR3 sequences, around 12% of them present only once. The sample consisted of whole blood, taken at baseline. These receptors all come from an adult who was a healthcare worker with PCR-confirmed SARS-CoV-2 infection or an uninfected control (not recorded which). The donor label of this sample is uncertain.

This chain uses TRBV30 with TRBJ1-2; tentative D call: TRBD1 (5 bases). The germline V gene encodes CDR1 GTSNPN and CDR2 SVGIG (reference sequence). V dropped 2 bases and J dropped 8 bases, with 18 bases sitting between them. The CDR3 covers 14 residues. The CDR3, as DNA: TGTGCCTGGAGTCTCGGCAGCAGGGTTCAGGGCTACACCTTC. It yields the protein CAWSLGSRVQGYTF.

This clonotype was seen a handful of times. The rearrangement joins TRBV19 to TRBJ2-7; D ambiguous. This CDR3 spans 11 amino acids. The V end lost 8 bases, the J end lost 5 bases, and 10 bases lay between the germline ends. CDR1 and CDR2 from the germline V gene are LNHDA and SQIVND (reference sequence). The CDR3 DNA reads TGTGCCAGTGAATCTAGGGACGAGCAGTACGTC. This gives the protein CASESRDEQYV.

The CDR3 is CATSRDRGSEQYV. The DNA for the CDR3 is TGTGCCACCAGCAGAGATCGGGGAAGCGAGCAGTACGTC. The genes are TRBV15 and TRBJ2-7; possible D gene TRBD2, 5 bases. Germline-derived CDR1 and CDR2 are LNHNV and YYDKDF (reference sequence). This CDR3 has 13 residues. Trimming removed 0 bases from V and 6 bases from J, with 9 bases in between.

This clonotype appeared a few times. V gene TRBV7-8 combines with J gene TRBJ1-1; no definite D call. V gave up 5 bases and J gave up 8 bases, with 9 bases separating them. This CDR3 has 11 amino acids. Germline V CDR1 and CDR2: SGHVS, FQNEAQ. The CDR3 region is CASSREGEAFF. In DNA, the CDR3 is TGTGCCAGCAGCCGTGAAGGGGAAGCTTTCTTT.

The sample holds a few counts of this clonotype. The V and J genes are TRBV6-1 and TRBJ2-1; D call uncertain. CDR3 length: 12 amino acids. The V gene's germline CDR1 is MNHNS and CDR2 SASEGT. The ends were cut back, 7 bases at V and 7 bases at J, with 11 bases in the middle. CDR3 DNA sequence: TGTGCCAGCAAGGATCATAGTAATGAGCAGTTCTTC. It codes for CASKDHSNEQFF.

This clonotype was seen only a few times. The J gene is TRBJ2-4, the V gene TRBV15; D call uncertain. Trimming cost V 5 bases and J 0 bases, with 2 bases left between them. The CDR3 sequence is 12 residues long. CDR1 is LNHNV and CDR2 is YYDKDF in the germline V gene (reference sequence). The CDR3 nucleotides read TGTGCCACCAGCGAAGCCAAAAACATTCAGTACTTC. It translates to CATSEAKNIQYF.

This chain joins TRBV11-3 and TRBJ2-3; D ambiguous. V was clipped by 6 bases and J by 6 bases, with 13 bases between them. Germline CDR1 and CDR2: SGHNT and YENEEA. This CDR3 comprises 13 residues. The CDR3 DNA is TGTGCCAGCAGGAGCGAGCCCGGCGATACGCAGTATTTT. It is translated as CASRSEPGDTQYF.

In this sample, this clonotype turned up once. The V call is TRBV12-3 or TRBV12-4, the J call TRBJ2-3; 8 bases line up with TRBD1. The CDR3 totals 14 residues. The V segment lost 3 bases and the J segment 7 bases; nucleotides outside the gene matches: 6. CDR3 sequence reads: CASSLAGGAYTQYF. The CDR3 DNA follows: TGTGCCAGCAGTTTGGCAGGGGGCGCGTATACGCAGTATTTT.

This clonotype showed up just a few times. The V call is TRBV5-1, the J call TRBJ2-1; D is possibly TRBD1 (6 bases). The V gene's germline CDR1 is SGHRS and CDR2 YFSETQ. The V and J ends lost 4 bases and 4 bases respectively, with 15 bases between them. This CDR3 contains 15 residues. This chain's CDR3 is CASSKLWTEYNEQFF. The DNA of the CDR3 is TGCGCCAGCAGCAAGCTATGGACAGAATACAATGAGCAGTTCTTC.

This rearrangement joins TRBV29-1 to TRBJ2-1; TRBD1 or TRBD2 may be the D gene (6 bases each). The CDR3 has 16 residues. V lost 7 bases and J lost 3, with 22 bases in between. Germline values: CDR1 SQVTM, CDR2 ANQGSEA. In nucleotides, the CDR3 is TGCAGCGGGACCGGGGGCGGGGATAAGGGCTACAATGAGCAGTTCTTC. Translated, it gives CSGTGGGDKGYNEQFF.

This clonotype was detected ten times or more. The rearrangement uses TRBV2 and TRBJ2-4; D gene unclear. V lost 1 base and J 0 bases, leaving 7 bases between the germline ends. Germline CDR1 SNHLY, CDR2 FYNNEI. CDR3 length equals 15 residues. The CDR3: CASSEVNLAKNIQYF. CDR3 bases: TGTGCCAGCAGTGAAGTCAATTTAGCCAAAAACATTCAGTACTTC.

This chain connects TRBV6-2 or TRBV6-3 to TRBJ2-1; TRBD1 matches at 7 bases. J was trimmed by 8 bases and V by 3 bases; bases with no gene match: 16. The CDR3 totals 17 residues. Germline loops: CDR1 MNHEY, CDR2 SVGEGT. The CDR3 protein is CASSYLFGDSSFHEQFF. The CDR3 DNA sequence: TGTGCCAGCAGTTATTTATTTGGGGACAGCTCGTTCCATGAGCAGTTCTTC.

This clonotype was counted at least ten times. J is TRBJ2-5 and V is TRBV7-2; 10 bases line up with TRBD2. CDR1 and CDR2 (germline): SGHTA, FQGNSA. Trimming cost V 7 bases and J 4 bases; bases outside gene matches: 15. The CDR3 spans 17 residues. CDR3: CASTRKSGGAFPETQYF. In DNA form, the CDR3 reads TGTGCCAGCACACGGAAGAGCGGGGGGGCGTTCCCAGAGACCCAGTACTTC.

This clonotype occurred a few times. The chain uses TRBV21-1 and TRBJ2-4. TRBV21-1 is recorded as a pseudogene. The CDR3 loop spans 15 amino acids. The CDR3 reads CASSKVNTRKNIQYF. The CDR3 DNA is TGTGCCAGCAGCAAAGTAAATACGAGGAAAAACATTCAGTACTTC.

The chain carries TRBV11-2 and TRBJ2-4; 8 nucleotides align to TRBD1. There are 16 residues in the CDR3. Trimming removed 4 bases from V and 4 bases from J; junction bases left unmatched: 9. The germline V gene encodes CDR1 SGHAT and CDR2 FQNNGV. CDR3 loop: CASSSIRDRPKNIQYF. CDR3 sequence (DNA): TGTGCCAGCAGCTCGATCCGGGACAGGCCGAAAAACATTCAGTACTTC.

The chain uses TRBV4-1 and TRBJ1-1; the D gene is possibly TRBD1 (5 bases). The CDR3 sequence is 15 residues long. Looked up from germline, CDR1 is MGHRA and CDR2 is YSYEKL. V was shortened by 0 bases and J by 5 bases, with 13 bases between the two germline ends. The CDR3 region is CASSQEYQGGTEAFF. CDR3 in DNA: TGCGCCAGCAGCCAAGAATACCAGGGAGGGACTGAAGCTTTCTTT.

A few counts support this clonotype. The chain recombines TRBV29-1 with TRBJ2-3; 9 positions match TRBD2. Germline lookup yields CDR1 SQVTM and CDR2 ANQGSEA. Germline trimming cut 5 bases from V and 2 bases from J; bases unmatched to any gene: 8. This CDR3 region has 15 residues. In DNA form, the CDR3 reads TGCAGCGTTCCTCAGGGACTAGCTTTCACAGATACGCAGTATTTT. It codes for CSVPQGLAFTDTQYF.

This clonotype was detected only a few times. The chain uses TRBV24-1 and TRBJ2-7; 10 bases are a match to TRBD1. The V gene's germline CDR1 is KGHDR and CDR2 SFDVKD. J was trimmed by 2 bases and V by 3 bases; bases with no gene match: 3. The CDR3 has 15 amino acids. CDR3 DNA sequence: TGTGCCACCAGTGATGCGGGGACAGGGGCCTACGAGCAGTACGTC. Protein product: CATSDAGTGAYEQYV.

This clonotype was seen only a few times. The chain carries TRBV5-1 and TRBJ1-3; D uncertain. Trimming shortened V by 4 bases and J by 0 bases, and 14 bases separated the two germline ends. The CDR3 has 16 residues. Looked up from germline, CDR1 is SGHRS and CDR2 is YFSETQ. The CDR3 spells CASSLSVGYSGNTIYF. CDR3 DNA sequence: TGCGCCAGCAGCCTGAGTGTAGGCTACTCTGGAAACACCATATATTTT.

The rearrangement joins TRBV10-3 to TRBJ2-3, with TRBD1 matching 7 bases. CDR3 length: 17 residues. The ends lost 2 bases at V and 2 bases at J; junction bases unmatched: 10. From germline, CDR1 is ENHRY and CDR2 SYGVKD. The DNA of the CDR3 is TGTGCCATCAGTGAGGACGAGGGGGCCAGGGTCACAGATACGCAGTATTTT. This codes for CAISEDEGARVTDTQYF.

This chain links TRBV5-1 with TRBJ2-3; 11 bases map to TRBD2. After removal of 0 bases from V and 3 bases from J, the junction contained 6 bases not matched to a gene. Germline loops: CDR1 SGHRS, CDR2 YFSETQ. The CDR3 contains 17 residues. CDR3 loop: CASSLGKLAGVTDTQYF. CDR3 nucleotides: TGCGCCAGCAGCTTGGGGAAACTAGCGGGAGTGACAGATACGCAGTATTTT.

This clonotype was observed many times. The rearrangement joins TRBV27 to TRBJ1-1, with TRBD1 as a possible D gene (6 bases). From germline, CDR1 is MNHEY and CDR2 SMNVEV (reference sequence). The V gene lost 2 bases and the J gene lost 5 bases, with 18 bases spanning the gap. The CDR3 is 16 residues long. The DNA of the CDR3 is TGTGCCAGCAGTTTAGGGGGGGCGAGGGGTTATACTGAAGCTTTCTTT. Protein: CASSLGGARGYTEAFF.

This clonotype was picked up a small number of times. The chain combines TRBV11-2 with TRBJ2-4; 8 bases line up with TRBD1. The CDR3 contains 15 residues. Per germline, CDR1 SGHAT and CDR2 FQNNGV. The junction had 15 bases not matched to a gene; V was cut back by 3 bases and J by 14 bases. CDR3 residues: CASSLQGASALGEYF. The DNA for the CDR3 is TGTGCCAGCAGCTTGCAGGGGGCGTCGGCACTTGGCGAGTACTTC.

This clonotype has just a few counts. The chain is built from TRBV5-1 and TRBJ1-2; perhaps TRBD1 as D (6 bases). V was pared by 4 bases and J by 5 bases, with 24 bases between. Germline V gene sequence: CDR1 SGHRS, CDR2 YFSETQ. The CDR3 is 17 amino acids. The chain's CDR3 is CASSRTTRGGGGYGYTF. The CDR3 DNA reads as TGCGCCAGCAGCCGCACTACCCGCGGCGGGGGCGGATATGGCTACACCTTC.

The chain carries TRBV30 and TRBJ1-4, with no clear D. Deletions cut 5 bases from V and 5 bases from J, with 18 bases between. The germline V gene has CDR1 GTSNPN and CDR2 SVGIG (reference sequence). CDR3 length: 15 residues. CDR3 protein: CAWALSDGGNEKLFF. As DNA, the CDR3 is TGTGCCTGGGCCCTCTCGGACGGCGGGAATGAAAAACTGTTTTTT.

This clonotype was observed at least ten times. J is TRBJ1-1 and V is TRBV20-1; D remains unclear. The CDR3 extends over 12 amino acids. Trimming removed 0 bases from V and 2 bases from J, with 4 bases in between. Looked up from germline, CDR1 is DFQATT and CDR2 is SNEGSKA (reference sequence). As DNA, the CDR3 is TGCAGTGCTAGAGACACCAACACTGAAGCTTTCTTT. The encoded protein is CSARDTNTEAFF.

The chain joins TRBV12-3 or TRBV12-4 to TRBJ2-5; D is undetermined. Trimming cost V 6 bases and J 4 bases, with 6 bases left between them. The CDR3 has 11 amino acids. The chain's CDR3 is CASRDRETQYF. CDR3 bases: TGTGCCAGCAGGGATCGAGAGACCCAGTACTTC.

This clonotype has just a few counts. The chain links TRBV5-4 to TRBJ2-5, with D perhaps TRBD2 (5 bases). The V gene's germline CDR1 is SGHNT and CDR2 YYREEE (reference sequence). V was cut by 2 bases and J by 0 bases, with 8 bases left in between. CDR3 length: 14 residues. The CDR3 here is CASSFSSYQETQYF. In DNA, the CDR3 is TGTGCCAGCAGCTTTTCTAGCTACCAAGAGACCCAGTACTTC.